The sequence of this T cell receptor beta chain was determined in a study of blood T cell repertoires in COVID-19. The assay was immunoSEQ multiplex PCR, and TCRdb's table has in-frame clones only and misses some. Of 25,000 to 35,000 clones in the sample, over 70% are singletons; the top ten hold roughly 15%. This CDR3 has 15 residues. V gave up 1 base and J gave up 5 bases; unmatched junction bases: 3. The germline V gene encodes CDR1 SGHTA and CDR2 FQGTGA. The source is a man between 65 and 85 years old with active COVID-19. The sample was peripheral blood. This chain joins TRBV7-3 and TRBJ2-2; 8 bases match TRBD2. The CDR3 loop is CASSLISGVTGELFF. CDR3 nucleotide sequence: TGTGCCAGCAGCTTAATTAGCGGGGTTACCGGGGAGCTGTTTTTT.